Below, 4 T cell receptor beta chains from the same sample are listed, as sequenced in a study of cytomegalovirus exposure and HLA in healthy donors (dated by TCRdb to 2017 to 2019). The library came from the immunoSEQ multiplex PCR assay. A mixture of 60 forward primers for TCR Vbeta segments and 13 reverse primers for TCR Jbeta segments was used in the multiplex PCR. This is the immuneACCESS table as TCRdb keeps it, with only in-frame sequences that have V and J called. A part of the clones is gone; compared with another copy, unresolved V genes explain less than half, and the rest is unexplained. In all, the sample holds tens of thousands of clones, and approximately 77% of those were seen once. The top ten clonotypes cover approximately 3.4% of the sample. What was sequenced was PBMCs. These TCRs come from a woman aged 40 to 50 in good health and CMV-seropositive.

This chain links TRBV6-6 with TRBJ2-3; 8 bases map to TRBD2. After removal of 9 bases from V and 5 bases from J, the junction contained 7 bases not matched to a gene. Germline-derived CDR1 and CDR2 are MNHNY and SVGAGI (reference sequence). The CDR3 length is 13 residues. The CDR3 protein is CASHGGVVDTQYF. The CDR3, as DNA: TGTGCCAGTCACGGGGGGGTCGTAGATACGCAGTATTTT.

The chain employs TRBV5-1 and TRBJ2-2; D possibly corresponds to TRBD2 (6 bases). The CDR3 has 15 amino acids. Trimming removed 4 bases from V and 6 bases from J, with 16 bases in between. Germline values: CDR1 SGHRS, CDR2 YFSETQ. The chain's CDR3 is CASSRDLASSGELFF. CDR3 nucleotides: TGCGCCAGCAGCCGGGACTTAGCGTCATCCGGGGAGCTGTTTTTT.

The gene calls are TRBV27 and TRBJ1-2, with D maybe TRBD1 (6 bases). The V end lost 5 bases, the J end lost 4 bases, and 11 bases lay between the germline ends. This CDR3 spans 13 amino acids. Germline loops: CDR1 MNHEY, CDR2 SMNVEV (reference sequence). The CDR3 DNA reads TGTGCCAGCAGTACAGGGAGTGGCTATGGCTACACCTTC. This gives the protein CASSTGSGYGYTF.

The V and J genes are TRBV5-4 and TRBJ2-3; TRBD2 aligns across 12 bases. CDR3 length equals 17 residues. CDR1 SGHNT and CDR2 YYREEE come from the germline V gene (reference sequence). V was clipped by 4 bases and J by 2 bases; unmatched bases: 8. In DNA, the CDR3 is TGTGCCAGCAGCCCGGTGGCTAGCGGGGGGGCCACAGATACGCAGTATTTT. Protein sequence: CASSPVASGGATDTQYF.